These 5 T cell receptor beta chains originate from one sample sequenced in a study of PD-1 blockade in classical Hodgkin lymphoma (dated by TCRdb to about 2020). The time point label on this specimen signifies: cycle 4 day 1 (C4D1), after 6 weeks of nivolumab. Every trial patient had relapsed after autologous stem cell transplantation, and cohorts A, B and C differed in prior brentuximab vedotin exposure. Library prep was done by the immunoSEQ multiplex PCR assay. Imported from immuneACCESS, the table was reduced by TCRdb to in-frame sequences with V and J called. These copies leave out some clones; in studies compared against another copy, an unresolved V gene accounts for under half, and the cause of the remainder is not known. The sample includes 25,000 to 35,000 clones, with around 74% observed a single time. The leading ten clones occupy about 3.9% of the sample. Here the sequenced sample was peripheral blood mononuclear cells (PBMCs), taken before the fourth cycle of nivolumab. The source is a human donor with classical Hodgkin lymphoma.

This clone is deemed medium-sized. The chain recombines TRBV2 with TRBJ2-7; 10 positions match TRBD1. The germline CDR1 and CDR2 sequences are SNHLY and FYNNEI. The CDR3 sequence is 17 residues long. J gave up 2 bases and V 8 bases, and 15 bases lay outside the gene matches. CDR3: CASGYPRTGGLPYEQYF. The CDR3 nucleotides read TGTGCCAGCGGATATCCAAGGACAGGGGGACTCCCCTACGAGCAGTACTTC.

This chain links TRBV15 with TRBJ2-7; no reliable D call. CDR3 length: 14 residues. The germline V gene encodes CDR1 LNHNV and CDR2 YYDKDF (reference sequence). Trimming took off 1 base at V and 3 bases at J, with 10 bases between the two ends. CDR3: CATSRAPASYEQYF. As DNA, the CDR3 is TGTGCCACCAGCAGAGCCCCAGCGAGCTACGAGCAGTACTTC.

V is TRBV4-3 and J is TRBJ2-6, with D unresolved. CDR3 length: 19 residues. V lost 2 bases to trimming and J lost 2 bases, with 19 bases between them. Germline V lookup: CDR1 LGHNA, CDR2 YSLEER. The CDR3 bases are TGCGCCAGCAGCCAATATAACGATAAGGAGATTCCTGGGGCCAACGTCCTGACTTTC. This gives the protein CASSQYNDKEIPGANVLTF.

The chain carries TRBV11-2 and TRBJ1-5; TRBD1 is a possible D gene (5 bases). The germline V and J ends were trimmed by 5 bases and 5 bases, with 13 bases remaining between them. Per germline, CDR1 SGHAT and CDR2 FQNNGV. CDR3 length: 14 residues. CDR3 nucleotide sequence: TGTGCCAGCAGCAAAGGTTGGGGCTATCAGCCCCAGCATTTT. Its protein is CASSKGWGYQPQHF.

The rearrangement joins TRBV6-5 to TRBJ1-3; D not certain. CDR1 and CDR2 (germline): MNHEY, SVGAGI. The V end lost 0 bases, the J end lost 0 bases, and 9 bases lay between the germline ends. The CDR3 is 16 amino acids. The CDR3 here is CASSYSVMSSGNTIYF. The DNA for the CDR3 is TGTGCCAGCAGTTACTCGGTCATGTCCTCTGGAAACACCATATATTTT.